The rows below give T cell receptor beta chains drawn from one sample of a study of tumour-infiltrating T cells in Burkitt lymphoma. The assay was immunoSEQ multiplex PCR, and TCRdb's table has in-frame clones only and misses some. The data contain about 50,000 clones, around 30% of them singletons. The sequenced material came from tumor tissue. All receptors come from a human donor with Burkitt lymphoma. The CDR3 runs from the conserved cysteine through the conserved F or W. The D gene is left open where the match is weak. Not every row has a clone size; where given, it reads once, few, many or a size class.

>13|TRBV14|once|TRBJ2-1|TRBD2
CASSPRTSGGQFF
TGTGCCAGCAGCCCGCGGACTAGCGGGGGGCAGTTCTTC
>14|TRBV7-8|few|TRBJ2-7|.
CASSLAGSNWEQYF
TGTGCCAGCAGCTTAGCAGGTTCCAATTGGGAGCAGTACTTC
>15|TRBV19|.|TRBJ2-5|.
CASSIGSVYQETQYF
TGTGCCAGTAGTATTGGGTCCGTGTACCAAGAGACCCAGTACTTC
>13|TRBV7-8|.|TRBJ1-1|.
CASSPDINTEAFF
TGTGCCAGCAGCCCAGACATCAACACTGAAGCTTTCTTT
>15|TRBV7-2|few|TRBJ1-2|TRBD1
CASSLARDRVDGYTF
TGTGCCAGCAGCTTAGCTCGGGACAGGGTCGATGGCTACACCTTC
>16|TRBV18|few|TRBJ2-2|TRBD2
CASSPASGGITGELFF
TGTGCCAGCTCACCGGCTAGCGGGGGTATCACCGGGGAGCTGTTTTTT
>16|TRBV5-5|.|TRBJ2-1|TRBD2
CASSLAAGRRANEQFF
TGTGCCAGCAGCCTAGCGGCGGGACGCCGAGCAAATGAGCAGTTCTTC
>14|TRBV6-1|.|TRBJ2-5|TRBD2
CAISGGGPQETQYF
TGTGCCATAAGCGGGGGGGGCCCCCAAGAGACCCAGTACTTC
>14|TRBV5-8|.|TRBJ1-6|.
CASSPLGGLSPLHF
TGTGCCAGCAGCCCCCTCGGGGGGCTTTCACCCCTCCACTTT
>14|TRBV7-2|few|TRBJ1-2|.
CASSLNRRGEGYTF
TGTGCCAGCAGCTTAAACAGGAGGGGAGAGGGCTACACCTTC
>14|TRBV5-1|.|TRBJ1-1|.
CASSLDRQNTEAFF
TGCGCCAGCAGCTTGGACAGACAGAACACTGAAGCTTTCTTT
>16|TRBV11-1|.|TRBJ1-2|.
CASSPAGEGLLYGYTF
TGTGCCAGCAGCCCTGCTGGGGAAGGACTACTCTATGGCTACACCTTC
>14|TRBV15|.|TRBJ1-1|TRBD1
CATSREFRDREAFF
TGTGCCACCAGCAGAGAGTTCCGGGACAGAGAAGCTTTCTTT
>13|TRBV7-8|.|TRBJ1-6|.
CASSLVETSPLHF
TGTGCCAGCAGCTTAGTCGAGACTTCACCCCTCCACTTT
>17|TRBV5-4|.|TRBJ2-1|TRBD2
CASSRGASGGTYNEQFF
TGTGCCAGCAGTCGCGGTGCGAGCGGGGGAACCTACAATGAGCAGTTCTTC
>14|TRBV4-2|.|TRBJ1-4|.
CASSQDTTNEKLFF
TGTGCCAGCAGCCAAGACACAACTAATGAAAAACTGTTTTTT
>16|TRBV7-9|.|TRBJ2-7|TRBD1
CASSGAHLGQGYEQYF
TGTGCCAGCAGCGGGGCACACCTCGGACAGGGCTACGAGCAGTACTTC
>14|TRBV5-6|.|TRBJ1-1|.
CASSLIKGNTEAFF
TGTGCCAGCAGCTTAATCAAGGGAAACACTGAAGCTTTCTTT
>13|TRBV4-2|.|TRBJ2-7|.
CASSLSPGHEQYF
TGTGCCAGCAGCCTTAGCCCGGGGCACGAGCAGTACTTC
>15|TRBV4-2|.|TRBJ1-3|.
CASSQGGASGNTIYF
TGTGCCAGCAGCCAAGGAGGAGCGTCTGGAAACACCATATATTTT
>10|TRBV10-2|.|TRBJ2-3|.
CASSGGTQYF
TGCGCCAGCAGTGGGGGTACGCAGTATTTT
>11|TRBV6-5|.|TRBJ2-7|.
CASAQGYEQYF
TGTGCCAGCGCGCAGGGATACGAGCAGTACTTC
>15|TRBV4-2|few|TRBJ2-7|TRBD1
CASSQDQGASYEQYF
TGTGCCAGCAGCCAAGATCAGGGGGCGAGCTACGAGCAGTACTTC
>16|TRBV6-5|.|TRBJ2-7|.
CASSYSIRGSSDEQYF
TGTGCCAGCAGTTACTCGATCCGGGGGTCGAGCGACGAGCAGTACTTC
>16|TRBV5-4|few|TRBJ2-3|TRBD2
CASSLGSGGRTDTQYF
TGTGCCAGCAGCTTGGGGTCGGGGGGGCGCACAGATACGCAGTATTTT
>15|TRBV7-9|few|TRBJ2-5|TRBD2
CASSITSGGLETQYF
TGTGCCAGCAGCATAACTAGCGGGGGGTTAGAGACCCAGTACTTC
>16|TRBV21-1|.|TRBJ1-5|.
CASSSDRGGRGQPQHF
TGTGCCAGCAGCTCAGACCGGGGCGGCAGGGGACAGCCCCAGCATTTT
>15|TRBV4-3|.|TRBJ1-2|.
CASSQHGKGNYGYTF
TGCGCCAGCAGCCAGCATGGGAAGGGTAACTATGGCTACACCTTC
>13|TRBV5-5|few|TRBJ1-1|.
CASSLAPATEAFF
TGTGCCAGCAGCTTGGCCCCCGCCACTGAAGCTTTCTTT
>13|TRBV7-2|.|TRBJ1-5|.
CASSQEQGRAQHF
TGTGCCAGCAGCCAGGAACAGGGAAGGGCCCAGCATTTT
>14|TRBV5-1|.|TRBJ2-7|.
CASSSKGWLLEQYF
TGCGCCAGCAGCTCAAAAGGGTGGTTGCTCGAGCAGTACTTC
>15|TRBV4-2|few|TRBJ2-6|.
CASSQGGLGANVLTF
TGTGCCAGCAGCCAAGGGGGGCTTGGGGCCAACGTCCTGACTTTC
>14|TRBV4-3|few|TRBJ2-2|.
CASSQDIGTGELFF
TGCGCCAGCAGCCAAGATATTGGCACCGGGGAGCTGTTTTTT
>16|TRBV5-1|few|TRBJ2-3|.
CASSFKGRDLGGTQYF
TGCGCCAGCAGCTTCAAAGGCAGGGACCTCGGGGGTACGCAGTATTTT
>14|TRBV2|.|TRBJ1-6|.
CASSVGVGISPLHF
TGTGCCAGCAGTGTCGGAGTAGGAATTTCACCCCTCCACTTT
>13|TRBV2|few|TRBJ1-5|TRBD1
CASRGTGNQPQHF
TGTGCCAGCAGGGGGACAGGGAATCAGCCCCAGCATTTT
>15|TRBV5-5|.|TRBJ2-7|TRBD1
CASRVLQGAGGEQYF
TGTGCCAGCAGGGTACTACAGGGGGCTGGGGGAGAGCAGTACTTC
>13|TRBV27|.|TRBJ1-5|TRBD1
CASSRYRGQPQHF
TGTGCCAGCAGCCGCTACAGGGGACAGCCCCAGCATTTT
>13|TRBV5-1|.|TRBJ2-5|TRBD2
CASRAGDRQTQYF
TGCGCCAGCAGAGCGGGAGATCGCCAGACCCAGTACTTC
>15|TRBV4-1|.|TRBJ2-6|.
CASSQVRGFRNVLTF
TGCGCCAGCAGCCAAGTACGAGGGTTCAGGAACGTCCTGACTTTC
>13|TRBV7-2|.|TRBJ1-2|TRBD1
CASSWDRNYGYTF
TGTGCCAGCAGCTGGGACAGAAACTATGGCTACACCTTC
>13|TRBV2|.|TRBJ1-1|.
CASRLARDTEAFF
TGTGCCAGCAGGTTGGCGCGGGACACTGAAGCTTTCTTT
>12|TRBV14|few|TRBJ2-5|.
CASSQVGETQYF
TGTGCCAGCAGCCAAGTAGGGGAGACCCAGTACTTC
>13|TRBV5-6|.|TRBJ2-7|.
CASTIGGVYEQYF
TGTGCCAGCACCATTGGGGGCGTCTACGAGCAGTACTTC
>14|TRBV2|few|TRBJ2-7|TRBD1
CASSEQGATYEQYF
TGTGCCAGCAGTGAACAGGGGGCGACCTACGAGCAGTACTTC
>12|TRBV19|.|TRBJ1-1|.
CASRRQASEAFF
TGTGCCAGTAGGCGGCAGGCCTCTGAAGCTTTCTTT
>13|TRBV5-1|.|TRBJ2-1|TRBD2
CASRLDTRDYVFF
TGCGCCAGCAGATTGGATACTCGGGACTATGTGTTCTTC
>13|TRBV30|.|TRBJ1-1|.
CAWSRQGRAEAFF
TGTGCCTGGAGTCGGCAGGGAAGAGCTGAAGCTTTCTTT
>12|TRBV29-1|.|TRBJ2-5|.
CSVVVGAETQYF
TGCAGCGTTGTTGTAGGGGCGGAGACCCAGTACTTC
>14|TRBV6-5|.|TRBJ2-7|.
CASSTGDPGAGQYF
TGTGCCAGCAGTACCGGGGATCCGGGAGCGGGGCAGTACTTC
>16|TRBV21-1|few|TRBJ2-6|.
CASSRTGPSGANVLTF
TGTGCCAGCAGTCGGACAGGGCCCTCTGGGGCCAACGTCCTGACTTTC
>15|TRBV5-1|few|TRBJ2-3|.
CASSVGQSLTDTQYF
TGCGCCAGCAGCGTTGGACAGAGCCTCACAGATACGCAGTATTTT
>13|TRBV5-1|few|TRBJ2-7|.
CASSLDSVGEQYF
TGCGCCAGCAGCTTGGACTCAGTCGGAGAGCAGTACTTC